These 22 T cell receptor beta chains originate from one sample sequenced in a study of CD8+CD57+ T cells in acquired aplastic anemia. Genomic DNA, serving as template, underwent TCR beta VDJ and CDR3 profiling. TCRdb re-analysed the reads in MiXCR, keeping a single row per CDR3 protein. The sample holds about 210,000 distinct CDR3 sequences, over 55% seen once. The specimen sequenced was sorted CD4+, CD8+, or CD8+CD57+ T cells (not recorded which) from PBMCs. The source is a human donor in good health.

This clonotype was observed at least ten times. CDR3 coding DNA: TGTGCCAGCAGTTACTCGCAAAGGATTCAGCCCCAGCATTTT. Amino acid sequence: CASSYSQRIQPQHF. The V and J genes are TRBV6-5 and TRBJ1-5; D gene ambiguous. V was cut by 0 bases and J by 6 bases, with 9 bases left in between. Per the germline V gene, CDR1 is MNHEY and CDR2 is SVGAGI. This CDR3 contains 14 residues.

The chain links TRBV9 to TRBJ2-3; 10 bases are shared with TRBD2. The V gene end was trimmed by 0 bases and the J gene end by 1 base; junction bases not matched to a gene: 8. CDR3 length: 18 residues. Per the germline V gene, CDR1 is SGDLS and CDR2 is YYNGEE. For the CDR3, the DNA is TGTGCCAGCAGCGTAGGAGGGGGGGGACTAGCGCGCACAGATACGCAGTATTTT. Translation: CASSVGGGGLARTDTQYF. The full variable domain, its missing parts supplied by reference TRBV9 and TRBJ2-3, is DSGVTQTPKHLITATGQRVTLRCSPRSGDLSVYWYQQSLDQGLQFLIQYYNGEERAKGNILERFSAQQFPDLHSELNLSSLELGDSALYFCASSVGGGGLARTDTQYFGPGTRLTVL.

The CDR3 coding sequence is TGCAGTGCTCCGGGGGACACTGAAGCTTTCTTT. Protein product: CSAPGDTEAFF. The gene calls are TRBV20-1 and TRBJ1-1, with D possibly being TRBD1 (5 bases). V was pared by 5 bases and J by 3 bases, with 7 bases between. CDR1 and CDR2 (germline): DFQATT, SNEGSKA (reference sequence). The CDR3 consists of 11 residues.

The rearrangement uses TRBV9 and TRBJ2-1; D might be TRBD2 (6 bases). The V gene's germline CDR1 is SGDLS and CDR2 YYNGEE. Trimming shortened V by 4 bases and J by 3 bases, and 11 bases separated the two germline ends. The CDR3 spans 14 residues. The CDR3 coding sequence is TGTGCCAGCAGCCCCCGACTAGACTACAATGAGCAGTTCTTC. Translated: CASSPRLDYNEQFF. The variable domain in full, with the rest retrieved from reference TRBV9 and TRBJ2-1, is DSGVTQTPKHLITATGQRVTLRCSPRSGDLSVYWYQQSLDQGLQFLIQYYNGEERAKGNILERFSAQQFPDLHSELNLSSLELGDSALYFCASSPRLDYNEQFFGPGTRLTVL.

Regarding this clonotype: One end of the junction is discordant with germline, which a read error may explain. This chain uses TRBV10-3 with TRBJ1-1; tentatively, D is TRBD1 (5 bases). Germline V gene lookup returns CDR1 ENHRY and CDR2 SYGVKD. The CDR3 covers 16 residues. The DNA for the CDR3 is TGTGCCAGCAGTTCCCGGCAGGGTGTGGTACAAACTGAAGCTTTCTTT. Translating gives CASSSRQGVVQTEAFF.

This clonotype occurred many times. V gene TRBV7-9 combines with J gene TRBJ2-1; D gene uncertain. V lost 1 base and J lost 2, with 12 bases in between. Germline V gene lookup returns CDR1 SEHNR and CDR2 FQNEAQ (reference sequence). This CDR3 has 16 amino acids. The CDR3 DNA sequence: TGTGCCAGCAGCTTAGTATCGGCAGCCACCTACAATGAGCAGTTCTTC. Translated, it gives CASSLVSAATYNEQFF.

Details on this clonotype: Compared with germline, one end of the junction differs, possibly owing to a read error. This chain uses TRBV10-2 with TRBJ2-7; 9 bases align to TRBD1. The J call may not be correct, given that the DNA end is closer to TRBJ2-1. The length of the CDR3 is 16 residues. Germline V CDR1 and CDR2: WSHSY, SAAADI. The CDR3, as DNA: TGTGCCAGCAGCCCCTCGGCGGGACAGGGAGGCAATGAGCAGTTCTTC. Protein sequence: CASSPSAGQGGNEQFF.

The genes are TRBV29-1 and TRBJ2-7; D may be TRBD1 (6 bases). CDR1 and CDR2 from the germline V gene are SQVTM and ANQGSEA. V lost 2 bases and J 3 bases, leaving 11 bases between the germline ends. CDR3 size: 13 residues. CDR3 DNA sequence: TGCAGCGTTGAACAGACAGGTCACTACGAGCAGTACTTC. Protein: CSVEQTGHYEQYF.

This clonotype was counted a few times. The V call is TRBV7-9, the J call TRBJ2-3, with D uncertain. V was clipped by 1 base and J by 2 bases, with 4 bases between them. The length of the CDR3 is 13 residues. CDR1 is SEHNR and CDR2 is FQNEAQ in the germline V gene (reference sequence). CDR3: CASSLVSTDTQYF. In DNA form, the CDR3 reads TGTGCCAGCAGCTTAGTTTCCACAGATACGCAGTATTTT.

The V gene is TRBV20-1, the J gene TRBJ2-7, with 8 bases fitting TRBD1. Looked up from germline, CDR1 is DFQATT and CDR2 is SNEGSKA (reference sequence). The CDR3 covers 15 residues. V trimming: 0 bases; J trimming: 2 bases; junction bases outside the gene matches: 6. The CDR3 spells CSARDPGTGAYEQYF. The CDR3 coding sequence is TGCAGTGCTAGAGATCCCGGGACAGGCGCCTACGAGCAGTACTTC.

The CDR3 coding sequence is TGTGCCACCAGTGATTTTGGAAGCACAGATACGCAGTATTTT. It yields the protein CATSDFGSTDTQYF. The V gene is TRBV24-1, the J gene TRBJ2-3; no clear D gene. V was cut by 1 base and J by 0 bases, with 4 bases left in between. Germline-derived CDR1 and CDR2 are KGHDR and SFDVKD. The CDR3 contains 14 residues.

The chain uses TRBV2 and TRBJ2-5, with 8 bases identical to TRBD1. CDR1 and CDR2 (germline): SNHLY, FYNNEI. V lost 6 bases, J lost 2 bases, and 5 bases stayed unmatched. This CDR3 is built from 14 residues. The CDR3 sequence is CASRVTGVQETQYF. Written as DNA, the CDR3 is TGTGCCAGCAGAGTGACAGGGGTGCAAGAGACCCAGTACTTC.

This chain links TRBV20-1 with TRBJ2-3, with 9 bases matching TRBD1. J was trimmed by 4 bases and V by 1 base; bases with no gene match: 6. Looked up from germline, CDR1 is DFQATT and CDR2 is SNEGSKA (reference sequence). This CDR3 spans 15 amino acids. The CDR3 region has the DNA TGCAGTGCTAGAGCGGAGGGACAGGGCCCAGATACGCAGTATTTT. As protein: CSARAEGQGPDTQYF.

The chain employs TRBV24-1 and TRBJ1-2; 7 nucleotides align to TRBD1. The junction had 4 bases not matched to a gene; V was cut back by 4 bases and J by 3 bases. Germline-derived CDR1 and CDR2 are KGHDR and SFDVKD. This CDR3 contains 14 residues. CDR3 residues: CATSDPGTDYGYTF. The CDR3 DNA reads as TGTGCCACCAGTGACCCTGGGACAGACTATGGCTACACCTTC.

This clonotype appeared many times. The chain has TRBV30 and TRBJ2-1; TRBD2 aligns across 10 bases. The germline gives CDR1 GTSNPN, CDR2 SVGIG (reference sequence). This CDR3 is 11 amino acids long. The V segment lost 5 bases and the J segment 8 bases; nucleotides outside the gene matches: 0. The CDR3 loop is CAWLAGDEQFF. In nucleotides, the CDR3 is TGTGCCTGGCTAGCGGGAGATGAGCAGTTCTTC.

CDR3 in amino acids: CASSRTDYYEQYF. The CDR3 DNA sequence: TGTGCCAGCAGCCGTACAGATTACTACGAGCAGTACTTC. The V call is TRBV12-3 or TRBV12-4, the J call TRBJ2-7; D uncertain. This CDR3 comprises 13 residues. V was trimmed by 6 bases and J by 3 bases, leaving 12 bases between them.

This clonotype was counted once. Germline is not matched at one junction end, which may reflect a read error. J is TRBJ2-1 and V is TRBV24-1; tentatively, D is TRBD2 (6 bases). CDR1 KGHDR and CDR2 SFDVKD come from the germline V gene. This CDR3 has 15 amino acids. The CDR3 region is CATSDPRGIGNEQFF. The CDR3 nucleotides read TGTGCCACTAGTGATCCCCGGGGGATAGGCAATGAGCAGTTCTTC.

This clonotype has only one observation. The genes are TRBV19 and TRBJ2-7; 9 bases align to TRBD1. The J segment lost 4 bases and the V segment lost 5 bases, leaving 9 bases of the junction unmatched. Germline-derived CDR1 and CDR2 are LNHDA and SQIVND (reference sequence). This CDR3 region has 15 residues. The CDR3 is CASSSNRDRVYEQYF. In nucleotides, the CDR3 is TGTGCCAGTAGTTCCAACCGGGACAGGGTTTACGAGCAGTACTTC.

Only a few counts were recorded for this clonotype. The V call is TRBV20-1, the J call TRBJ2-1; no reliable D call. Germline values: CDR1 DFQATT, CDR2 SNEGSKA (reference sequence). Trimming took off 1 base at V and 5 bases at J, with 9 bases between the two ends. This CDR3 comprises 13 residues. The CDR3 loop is CSARAGYHNEQFF. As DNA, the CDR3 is TGCAGTGCTAGAGCGGGCTACCACAATGAGCAGTTCTTC.

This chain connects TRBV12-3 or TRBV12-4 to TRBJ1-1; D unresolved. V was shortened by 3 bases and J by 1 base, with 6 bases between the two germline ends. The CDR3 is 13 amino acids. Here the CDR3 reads CASSFFKNTEAFF. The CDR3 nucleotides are TGTGCCAGCAGTTTCTTTAAGAACACTGAAGCTTTCTTT.

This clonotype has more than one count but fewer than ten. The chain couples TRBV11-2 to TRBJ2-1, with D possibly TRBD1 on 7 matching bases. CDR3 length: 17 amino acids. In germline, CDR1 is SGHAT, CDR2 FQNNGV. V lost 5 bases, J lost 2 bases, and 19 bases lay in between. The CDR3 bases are TGTGCCAGCAGCCCCGACCGGGGGACAGTTACCTACAATGAGCAGTTCTTC. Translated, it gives CASSPDRGTVTYNEQFF.

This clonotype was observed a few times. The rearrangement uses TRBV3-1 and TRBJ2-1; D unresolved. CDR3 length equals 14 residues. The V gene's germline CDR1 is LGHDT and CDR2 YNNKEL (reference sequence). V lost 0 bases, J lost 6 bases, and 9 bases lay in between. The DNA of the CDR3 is TGTGCCAGCAGCCAAGATAGTAGTTTCAATGAGCAGTTCTTC. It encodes CASSQDSSFNEQFF.